The 12 T cell receptor beta chains in this list originate from one sample, sequenced in a study of PD-1 blockade in classical Hodgkin lymphoma (dated by TCRdb to about 2020). The time point label corresponds to: cycle 4 day 1 (C4D1), after 6 weeks of nivolumab. All trial patients had relapsed after autologous stem cell transplantation, with cohorts A, B and C differing in prior brentuximab vedotin exposure. The library was obtained by the immunoSEQ multiplex PCR assay. The source is immuneACCESS, and TCRdb retained only in-frame sequences with V and J called. Part of the clones is not carried over; for the studies checked, unresolved V genes explain less than half of this, and the remainder is unexplained. This sample lists about 17,000 clones; less than 75% were detected once. 7.8% of the sample lies in the top ten. The sample here was peripheral blood mononuclear cells (PBMCs), taken before the fourth cycle of nivolumab. The receptors shown here come from a human donor with classical Hodgkin lymphoma.

This chain joins TRBV11-3 and TRBJ2-1; 7 bases are shared with TRBD1. The CDR3 loop spans 13 amino acids. Trimming took 1 base from V and 10 from J; bases not matched to a gene: 4. CDR1 is SGHNT, CDR2 YENEEA, per germline. The CDR3 region is CASSLVGGGEQFF. The CDR3 nucleotides are TGTGCCAGCAGCTTAGTAGGGGGCGGCGAGCAGTTCTTC.

The chain employs TRBV11-3 and TRBJ2-5; 9 nucleotides align to TRBD2. Germline loops: CDR1 SGHNT, CDR2 YENEEA. The CDR3 spans 14 residues. V shed 5 bases, J shed 2 bases, and the junction held 3 bases outside the gene matches. The CDR3 is CASSPGLAQETQYF. The CDR3 region has the DNA TGTGCCAGCAGCCCCGGACTAGCGCAAGAGACCCAGTACTTC.

This clone was counted only a few times. V and J are TRBV6-5 and TRBJ1-2; a weak D match, TRBD1 (5 bases). Looked up from germline, CDR1 is MNHEY and CDR2 is SVGAGI. This CDR3 comprises 11 residues. V shed 2 bases and J shed 8 bases, with 6 bases lying between them. CDR3 nucleotide sequence: TGTGCCAGCAGTTACAGGGGCGGCTACACCTTC. Translating gives CASSYRGGYTF.

V gene TRBV28 combines with J gene TRBJ1-4, with D unclear. The CDR3 is 14 residues long. Trimming left V 8 bases short and J 7 bases short, with 17 bases between. In germline, CDR1 is MDHEN, CDR2 SYDVKM. The CDR3 protein is CASAWARRGEKLFF. CDR3 in DNA: TGTGCCAGCGCCTGGGCCCGAAGAGGTGAAAAACTGTTTTTT.

This chain uses TRBV4-1 with TRBJ2-5; TRBD1 matches 9 bases. J was trimmed by 5 bases and V by 2 bases; bases with no gene match: 6. The CDR3 runs 15 residues. Germline V lookup: CDR1 MGHRA, CDR2 YSYEKL. CDR3 amino acids: CASSQYRQGGETQYF. CDR3 DNA sequence: TGCGCCAGCAGCCAATACAGACAGGGGGGCGAGACCCAGTACTTC.

The chain recombines TRBV9 with TRBJ2-1; possibly TRBD2 for D (6 bases). Per the germline V gene, CDR1 is SGDLS and CDR2 is YYNGEE. The CDR3 covers 15 residues. V lost 6 bases to trimming and J lost 1 base, with 14 bases between them. CDR3 sequence: CASTRAGRSYNEQFF. CDR3 sequence (DNA): TGTGCCAGCACGAGAGCGGGTAGGTCCTACAATGAGCAGTTCTTC.

The V and J genes are TRBV28 and TRBJ2-1, with D possibly TRBD2 on 6 matching bases. The CDR3 extends over 15 amino acids. V shed 2 bases and J shed 7 bases, with 15 bases lying between them. CDR1 is MDHEN and CDR2 is SYDVKM in the germline V gene. As DNA, the CDR3 is TGTGCCAGCAGTTTAAGTGAGGAGGAGGGGAATGAGCAGTTCTTC. It codes for CASSLSEEEGNEQFF.

The V and J genes are TRBV5-1 and TRBJ2-7; 11 nucleotides match TRBD2. The V gene end was trimmed by 1 base and the J gene end by 5 bases; junction bases not matched to a gene: 11. The V gene's germline CDR1 is SGHRS and CDR2 YFSETQ. CDR3 size: 17 residues. CDR3 amino acids: CASSLTHRLAGSDEQYF. The CDR3 DNA is TGCGCCAGCAGCTTGACCCATAGACTAGCGGGAAGCGACGAGCAGTACTTC.

This clone is medium-sized. The V gene is TRBV6-5, the J gene TRBJ1-2; D gene uncertain. CDR3 length: 14 residues. The V gene lost 0 bases and the J gene lost 4 bases, with 9 bases spanning the gap. CDR1 is MNHEY, CDR2 SVGAGI, per germline. In DNA form, the CDR3 reads TGTGCCAGCAGTTACTCATCCACCGTCTATGGCTACACCTTC. As protein: CASSYSSTVYGYTF.

This clone is deemed medium-sized. The chain couples TRBV21-1 to TRBJ1-4. TRBV21-1 is classified as a pseudogene. The CDR3 totals 20 residues. The CDR3, as DNA: TGTGCCAATACGTTCGTGGGGAAGGGAGGGCTACGTGCTACTAATGAAAAACTGTTTTTT. This sequence encodes CANTFVGKGGLRATNEKLFF.

The chain uses TRBV19 and TRBJ1-1; a weak D match, TRBD1 (5 bases). There are 14 residues in the CDR3. Germline CDR1 LNHDA, CDR2 SQIVND (reference sequence). Trimming shortened V by 4 bases and J by 2 bases, and 11 bases separated the two germline ends. CDR3 protein: CASSTGTGNTEAFF. The DNA of the CDR3 is TGTGCCAGTAGTACCGGGACGGGTAACACTGAAGCTTTCTTT.

The chain links TRBV27 to TRBJ2-7; possible D gene TRBD1, 5 bases. The CDR3 runs 15 residues. Germline V gives CDR1 MNHEY, CDR2 SMNVEV (reference sequence). The ends were cut back, 3 bases at V and 1 base at J, with 13 bases in the middle. CDR3 DNA sequence: TGTGCCAGCAGTTTCCGGACAAAATCATCCTACGAGCAGTACTTC. Translation: CASSFRTKSSYEQYF.